This TCR beta chain stems from a study of shared clonotypes between healthy human individuals. Study-wide findings and caveats: The sharing of about 5% of naive CD4 clonotypes was seen across a few donors.

Germline values: CDR1 GTSNPN, CDR2 SVGIG (reference sequence). Trimming removed 8 bases at V and 5 bases at J, with 18 bases between. The CDR3 runs to 13 residues. Concerning this clone: Its antigen is as yet unknown.

Study donors comprised healthy, HIV-negative adults devoid of recent acute infection or vaccination. Sequencing used immunoSEQ multiplex PCR; TCRdb keeps in-frame clones, though not all of them. The sample comprises 2 million to 2.5 million clones, 85% to 95% of which are singletons, and about 0.13% rests with the top ten. Sequencing was performed on naive CD4+ T cells sorted from blood. As for subset: CD45RA+ positively selected. This sequence was found in a man aged 18 to 29 in good health. The rearrangement uses TRBV30 and TRBJ2-5, with D maybe TRBD1 (5 bases). The DNA for the CDR3 is TGTGCCCTTAGACAGACGGGTACCGAGACCCAGTACTTC. This encodes CALRQTGTETQYF.